Shown below are 28 T cell receptor beta chains from a single sample sequenced in a study of blood T cell repertoires in COVID-19. The protocol was immunoSEQ multiplex PCR, while the TCRdb copy is restricted to in-frame clones and leaves out a portion. This sample yields about 170,000 clones, of which 89% are seen a single time; around 0.77% belongs to the top ten. The sequencing input was PBMCs or T cells enriched from blood (not recorded which). The receptors stem from a woman younger than 35 who had recovered from COVID-19.

The rearrangement joins TRBV19 to TRBJ1-5; no definite D call. CDR3 length equals 14 residues. Trimming shortened V by 7 bases and J by 3 bases, and 13 bases separated the two germline ends. Germline CDR1 and CDR2: LNHDA and SQIVND (reference sequence). CDR3 region: CASKDGEFNQPQHF. CDR3 coding DNA: TGTGCCAGTAAGGACGGGGAGTTCAATCAGCCCCAGCATTTT.

The rearrangement joins TRBV4-3 to TRBJ2-1; D might be TRBD1 (5 bases). This CDR3 spans 15 amino acids. Germline loops: CDR1 LGHNA, CDR2 YSLEER. V lost 3 bases and J 8 bases, leaving 17 bases between the germline ends. Written as DNA, the CDR3 is TGCGCCAGCAGCCACCAATGGGCGCAGGGCGATGAGCAGTTCTTC. This gives the protein CASSHQWAQGDEQFF.

The chain recombines TRBV27 with TRBJ1-1, with 11 bases matching TRBD1. With V trimmed by 4 bases and J by 5 bases, 3 bases remained unmatched. The CDR3 runs 14 residues. Per germline, CDR1 MNHEY and CDR2 SMNVEV (reference sequence). The CDR3 spells CASSWTGGVTEAFF. CDR3 coding DNA: TGTGCCAGCAGTTGGACAGGGGGCGTGACTGAAGCTTTCTTT.

The chain uses TRBV18 and TRBJ2-2; D gene ambiguous. The V end lost 4 bases, the J end lost 7 bases, and 4 bases lay between the germline ends. The CDR3 has 11 amino acids. Germline values: CDR1 KGHSH, CDR2 LQKENI. CDR3 DNA: TGTGCCAGCTCACTACTCGGGGAGCTGTTTTTT. Protein: CASSLLGELFF.

The DNA of the CDR3 is TGTGCCAGCAGTCGACTTACCGGGACAGCGGATCAGCCCCAGCATTTT. This gives the protein CASSRLTGTADQPQHF. The chain couples TRBV6-6 to TRBJ1-5, with 7 bases identical to TRBD1. CDR1 and CDR2 from the germline V gene are MNHNY and SVGAGI (reference sequence). V shed 5 bases, J shed 5 bases, and the junction held 12 bases outside the gene matches. The CDR3 extends over 16 amino acids.

The V gene is TRBV7-2, the J gene TRBJ2-1, with a weak D call TRBD2 (6 bases). Germline CDR1 reads SGHTA; CDR2 reads FQGNSA. Trimming took off 5 bases at V and 8 bases at J, with 13 bases between the two ends. This CDR3 contains 13 residues. The CDR3 sequence: CASSLGLDDEQFF. CDR3 DNA: TGTGCCAGCAGCCTGGGACTTGATGATGAGCAGTTCTTC.

The V and J genes are TRBV9 and TRBJ2-2; 9 bases agree with TRBD2. Germline assignment: CDR1 SGDLS and CDR2 YYNGEE. CDR3 length: 16 residues. V trimming: 3 bases; J trimming: 1 base; junction bases outside the gene matches: 4. CDR3 DNA sequence: TGTGCCAGCAGCGGACGACTAGCGGTGAACACCGGGGAGCTGTTTTTT. Translated: CASSGRLAVNTGELFF.

The chain has TRBV7-3 and TRBJ2-2; the match to TRBD2 covers 7 bases. The CDR3 loop spans 16 amino acids. Trimming cost V 5 bases and J 5 bases; bases outside gene matches: 11. The germline V gene encodes CDR1 SGHTA and CDR2 FQGTGA. The chain's CDR3 is CASSRAGGEGTGELFF. CDR3 DNA sequence: TGTGCCAGCAGCCGCGCCGGCGGGGAGGGTACCGGGGAGCTGTTTTTT. Based on the CDR3 plus reference TRBV7-3 and TRBJ2-2, the full variable domain is GAGVSQTPSNKVTEKGKYVELRCDPISGHTALYWYRQSLGQGPEFLIYFQGTGAADDSGLPNDRFFAVRPEGSVSTLKIQRTERGDSAVYLCASSRAGGEGTGELFFGEGSRLTVL.

Only one count was recorded for this clone. The chain couples TRBV29-1 to TRBJ1-6, with 9 nucleotides matching TRBD1. The CDR3 is made up of 13 amino acids. The V and J ends lost 6 bases and 10 bases, in that order; junction bases with no gene match: 7. Per germline, CDR1 SQVTM and CDR2 ANQGSEA. The CDR3 DNA sequence: TGCAGCGTACAACAGGGGGCAAGGTCACCCCTCCACTTT. It codes for CSVQQGARSPLHF.

The chain links TRBV7-8 to TRBJ2-1; 13 positions match TRBD2. Germline CDR1 reads SGHVS; CDR2 reads FQNEAQ. The CDR3 spans 16 residues. V lost 5 bases and J lost 7; bases outside the gene matches: 8. CDR3 in amino acids: CASSLTSGRVRNEQFF. CDR3 sequence (DNA): TGTGCCAGCAGCCTCACTAGCGGGAGGGTACGGAATGAGCAGTTCTTC. The whole variable domain, remainder taken from reference TRBV7-8 and TRBJ2-1, is GAGVSQSPRYKVAKRGQDVALRCDPISGHVSLFWYQQALGQGPEFLTYFQNEAQLDKSGLPSDRFFAERPEGSVSTLKIQRTQQEDSAVYLCASSLTSGRVRNEQFFGPGTRLTVL.

The rearrangement links TRBV5-5 to TRBJ2-3; D is uncertain. The V end lost 5 bases, the J end lost 1 base, and 11 bases lay between the germline ends. Germline V gives CDR1 SGHKS, CDR2 YYEKEE (reference sequence). CDR3 length: 14 amino acids. The CDR3 loop is CASRISRGTDTQYF. The CDR3 bases are TGTGCCAGCAGGATCTCACGGGGCACAGATACGCAGTATTTT.

This clone has a single count. The chain couples TRBV30 to TRBJ2-1; 10 bases fit TRBD2. In germline, CDR1 is GTSNPN, CDR2 SVGIG (reference sequence). V lost 2 bases, J lost 8 bases, and 12 bases stayed unmatched. The length of the CDR3 is 16 residues. The CDR3 DNA follows: TGTGCCTGGAGTAGAGTGGCTAGCGGGAGACAAGATGAGCAGTTCTTC. This sequence encodes CAWSRVASGRQDEQFF.

This rearrangement joins TRBV25-1 to TRBJ2-3; D remains unclear. Per the germline V gene, CDR1 is MGHDK and CDR2 is SYGVNS. The CDR3 spans 14 residues. Trimming shortened V by 1 base and J by 1 base, and 6 bases separated the two germline ends. This chain's CDR3 is CASSEWSGTDTQYF. DNA of the CDR3: TGTGCCAGCAGTGAATGGAGCGGCACAGATACGCAGTATTTT.

The gene calls are TRBV7-3 and TRBJ2-1, with 12 bases that match TRBD2. The junction had 6 bases not matched to a gene; V was cut back by 5 bases and J by 4 bases. Looked up from germline, CDR1 is SGHTA and CDR2 is FQGTGA. This CDR3 has 16 amino acids. The CDR3 DNA sequence: TGTGCCAGCAGCCCCCCGACTAGCGGGAGTTACAATGAGCAGTTCTTC. Protein sequence: CASSPPTSGSYNEQFF.

The chain couples TRBV21-1 to TRBJ2-7; the table's D gene call, TRBD2, was not cross checked with the DNA. TRBV21-1 is flagged as a pseudogene. The CDR3 extends over 17 amino acids. The CDR3 loop is CASSKGASGARSYEQYF. In nucleotides, the CDR3 is TGTGCCAGCAGCAAAGGGGCTAGCGGGGCTCGGTCCTACGAGCAGTACTTC.

CDR3 sequence reads: CASFSRDSSYEQYF. CDR3 sequence (DNA): TGTGCCAGCTTTAGCAGGGACAGCTCCTACGAGCAGTACTTC. The V gene is TRBV6-5, the J gene TRBJ2-7, with 7 positions matching TRBD1. The CDR3 spans 14 residues. The V gene end was trimmed by 8 bases and the J gene end by 0 bases; junction bases not matched to a gene: 7. The V gene's germline CDR1 is MNHEY and CDR2 SVGAGI.

The sample holds one count of this clone. The chain couples TRBV19 to TRBJ1-1; D is unresolved. V was pared by 7 bases and J by 8 bases, with 26 bases between. The V gene's germline CDR1 is LNHDA and CDR2 SQIVND (reference sequence). This CDR3 has 16 amino acids. The CDR3 loop is CASIKLSSGVMREAFF. CDR3 in DNA: TGTGCCAGTATCAAATTATCATCTGGTGTCATGCGGGAAGCTTTCTTT.

The table lists this clone with a count of one. The rearrangement links TRBV6-4 to TRBJ2-3; 10 nucleotides line up with TRBD1. V was pared by 8 bases and J by 2 bases, with 7 bases of the junction left unmatched. The germline gives CDR1 MRHNA, CDR2 SNTAGT. This CDR3 is 15 amino acids long. CDR3 residues: CASRSDRGDTDTQYF. In DNA form, the CDR3 reads TGTGCCAGCCGCTCGGACAGGGGGGACACAGATACGCAGTATTTT.

The chain employs TRBV9 and TRBJ1-1; no reliable D call. Germline-derived CDR1 and CDR2 are SGDLS and YYNGEE. The V and J ends lost 3 bases and 0 bases respectively, with 6 bases between them. The CDR3 has 13 residues. The chain's CDR3 is CASSAHMNTEAFF. CDR3 nucleotide sequence: TGTGCCAGCAGCGCTCACATGAACACTGAAGCTTTCTTT.

This chain uses TRBV30 with TRBJ1-1, with D possibly matching TRBD1 (6 bases). CDR1 and CDR2 from the germline V gene are GTSNPN and SVGIG (reference sequence). The CDR3 spans 12 residues. For the CDR3, the DNA is TGTGGAGGGGGTCGGGTTGATACTGAAGCTTTCTTT. Translating it yields CGGGRVDTEAFF. Full variable domain (remainder filled in from reference TRBV30 and TRBJ1-1): SQTIHQWPATLVQPVGSPLSLECTVEGTSNPNLYWYRQAAGRGLQLLFYSVGIGQISSEVPQNLSASRPQDRQFILSSKKLLLSDSGFYLCGGGRVDTEAFFGQGTRLTVV.

This clone was seen just once. The CDR3 sequence is CASSFRDRGFGEQFF. The DNA for the CDR3 is TGTGCCAGCAGTTTCCGGGACAGGGGGTTTGGGGAGCAGTTCTTC. The chain is built from TRBV27 and TRBJ2-1; 11 positions agree with TRBD1. This CDR3 has 15 amino acids. The germline gives CDR1 MNHEY, CDR2 SMNVEV (reference sequence). V gave up 3 bases and J gave up 10 bases; unmatched junction bases: 8.

This chain links TRBV5-1 with TRBJ1-5, with unresolved D. This CDR3 has 15 residues. The germline V gene encodes CDR1 SGHRS and CDR2 YFSETQ. Trimming shortened V by 0 bases and J by 1 base, and 8 bases separated the two germline ends. CDR3 loop: CASSLAGVSNQPQHF. CDR3 nucleotides: TGCGCCAGCAGCTTGGCCGGGGTGAGCAATCAGCCCCAGCATTTT. The complete variable domain, with remaining parts taken from reference TRBV5-1 and TRBJ1-5, reads KAGVTQTPRYLIKTRGQQVTLSCSPISGHRSVSWYQQTPGQGLQFLFEYFSETQRNKGNFPGRFSGRQFSNSRSEMNVSTLELGDSALYLCASSLAGVSNQPQHFGDGTRLSIL.

V gene TRBV5-1 combines with J gene TRBJ2-6; the match to TRBD1 covers 8 bases. V dropped 1 base and J dropped 0; count of bases not matched to a gene: 9. CDR1 and CDR2 (germline): SGHRS, YFSETQ. CDR3 size: 19 residues. In DNA form, the CDR3 reads TGCGCCAGCAGCTTGTTCTGGACAGGGCAACCCTCTGGGGCCAACGTCCTGACTTTC. It specifies CASSLFWTGQPSGANVLTF.

The chain joins TRBV6-5 to TRBJ2-7; D perhaps matches TRBD2 (5 bases). The CDR3 is made up of 14 amino acids. Germline-derived CDR1 and CDR2 are MNHEY and SVGAGI. V was trimmed by 0 bases and J by 4 bases, leaving 10 bases between them. CDR3 DNA sequence: TGTGCCAGCAGTTACTCGGCTAGCAGGTACGAGCAGTACTTC. Amino acids: CASSYSASRYEQYF.

The CDR3 DNA sequence: TGTGCCTCCCGGGACAGGGAAACTGAAGCTTTCTTT. It translates to CASRDRETEAFF. The V call is TRBV10-3, the J call TRBJ1-1; 9 bases map to TRBD1. With 11 bases clipped from V and 5 bases from J, the junction kept 6 bases outside the gene matches. The length of the CDR3 is 12 residues. CDR1 is ENHRY and CDR2 is SYGVKD in the germline V gene.

The V gene is TRBV18, the J gene TRBJ2-3; D remains unclear. The CDR3 covers 14 residues. Germline V CDR1 and CDR2: KGHSH, LQKENI. V lost 2 bases, J lost 1 base, and 7 bases lay in between. In nucleotides, the CDR3 is TGTGCCAGCTCACCAACAGCAGGCACAGATACGCAGTATTTT. Residues: CASSPTAGTDTQYF.

The rearrangement joins TRBV27 to TRBJ2-2, with 7 nucleotides matching TRBD2. The ends lost 3 bases at V and 2 bases at J; junction bases unmatched: 6. Germline loops: CDR1 MNHEY, CDR2 SMNVEV (reference sequence). The length of the CDR3 is 16 residues. The CDR3 sequence is CASSFVLAVNTGELFF. DNA for the CDR3: TGTGCCAGCAGTTTCGTCCTAGCGGTTAACACCGGGGAGCTGTTTTTT.

This chain links TRBV5-1 with TRBJ1-6, with 7 bases fitting TRBD1. CDR3 size: 21 residues. The V and J ends lost 0 bases and 0 bases, in that order; junction bases with no gene match: 15. CDR1 and CDR2 from the germline V gene are SGHRS and YFSETQ. The CDR3 sequence: CASSLDTGYSAGGSYNSPLHF. The CDR3, as DNA: TGCGCCAGCAGCTTGGACACAGGTTATTCTGCAGGGGGCTCCTATAATTCACCCCTCCACTTT.